A single sample is the source of the 22 T cell receptor beta chains below, sequenced in a study of T cell responses to AZD1222 COVID-19 vaccine. Repertoires were generated with immunoSEQ multiplex PCR, while TCRdb's copy carries only in-frame clones and drops some. The data show approximately 61,000 clones, around 81% seen once. The material was peripheral blood, obtained 28 days after the second AZD1222 dose. All receptors derive from an adult who received the AZD1222 COVID-19 vaccine.

The chain has TRBV30 and TRBJ2-7, with 12 bases aligning to TRBD1. Losses at the gene ends were 1 base for V and 5 bases for J; bases not matched to a gene: 9. The germline CDR1 and CDR2 sequences are GTSNPN and SVGIG (reference sequence). This CDR3 region has 16 residues. CDR3 coding DNA: TGTGCCTGGAGTGCAGTTCCGGGACAGGGGGCGGACGAGCAGTACTTC. This gives the protein CAWSAVPGQGADEQYF.

This chain joins TRBV7-2 and TRBJ2-1; 7 nucleotides align to TRBD2. Germline V gene data show CDR1 as SGHTA and CDR2 as FQGNSA. The CDR3 runs to 16 residues. V was pared by 3 bases and J by 6 bases, with 11 bases of the junction left unmatched. The CDR3 sequence: CASSFALLADRNEQFF. Written as DNA, the CDR3 is TGTGCCAGCAGCTTCGCCCTTCTAGCGGACCGCAATGAGCAGTTCTTC.

The chain is built from TRBV5-4 and TRBJ2-3; no definite D call. The V gene lost 0 bases and the J gene lost 2 bases, with 7 bases spanning the gap. The CDR3 has 14 residues. The germline CDR1 and CDR2 sequences are SGHNT and YYREEE (reference sequence). The chain's CDR3 is CASSLGPSTDTQYF. CDR3 nucleotides: TGTGCCAGCAGCTTGGGGCCGTCCACAGATACGCAGTATTTT.

The chain couples TRBV7-2 to TRBJ2-3, with 7 positions matching TRBD2. The CDR3 length is 15 residues. Trimming removed 1 base from V and 5 bases from J; junction bases left unmatched: 6. Germline V gene sequence: CDR1 SGHTA, CDR2 FQGNSA. Here the CDR3 reads CASSLVVLAKDTQYF. In DNA form, the CDR3 reads TGTGCCAGCAGCTTAGTGGTACTAGCGAAAGATACGCAGTATTTT.

The V and J genes are TRBV7-9 and TRBJ1-4; TRBD1 is a possible D gene (6 bases). Germline CDR1 reads SEHNR; CDR2 reads FQNEAQ (reference sequence). Deletions cut 3 bases from V and 9 bases from J, with 14 bases between. This CDR3 is 14 amino acids long. DNA of the CDR3: TGTGCCAGCAGCTTTTCGAGGGACAAGAAAAAACTGTTTTTT. The encoded protein is CASSFSRDKKKLFF.

The CDR3 nucleotides are TGTGCCAGCAGCTTAGGCAGGGCAGATACGCAGTATTTT. It translates to CASSLGRADTQYF. This chain joins TRBV11-3 and TRBJ2-3; D is possibly TRBD1 (5 bases). The CDR3 totals 13 residues. The V and J ends lost 1 base and 4 bases respectively, with 6 bases between them. Germline V CDR1 and CDR2: SGHNT, YENEEA.

This sequence joins TRBV6-1 and TRBJ2-7, with D tentatively TRBD1 (5 bases). Germline values: CDR1 MNHNS, CDR2 SASEGT. CDR3 length: 13 residues. Trimming stripped 1 base from V and 6 bases from J, with 10 bases between. CDR3 in amino acids: CASSEEGFSEQYF. CDR3 DNA sequence: TGTGCCAGCAGTGAAGAGGGGTTCTCCGAGCAGTACTTC.

This chain links TRBV19 with TRBJ2-3, with D hard to call. The CDR3 spans 12 residues. V lost 7 bases, J lost 2 bases, and 7 bases lay in between. The V gene's germline CDR1 is LNHDA and CDR2 SQIVND (reference sequence). Written as DNA, the CDR3 is TGTGCCAGTATTGGGGTCACAGATACGCAGTATTTT. This sequence encodes CASIGVTDTQYF.

This chain connects TRBV2 to TRBJ1-6; possible D gene TRBD1, 5 bases. Trimming removed 2 bases at V and 8 bases at J, with 19 bases between. Germline lookup yields CDR1 SNHLY and CDR2 FYNNEI. There are 17 residues in the CDR3. The CDR3 sequence is CASSESRGTLVHSPLHF. The CDR3 region has the DNA TGTGCCAGCAGTGAAAGTCGTGGGACCCTTGTACATTCACCCCTCCACTTT.

This rearrangement joins TRBV27 to TRBJ2-6; the D gene is possibly TRBD1 (5 bases). V was pared by 2 bases and J by 2 bases, with 16 bases between. Germline CDR1 and CDR2: MNHEY and SMNVEV (reference sequence). CDR3 length: 18 residues. This CDR3 is CASSLIIGVGPGANVLTF. Here the CDR3 DNA reads TGTGCCAGCAGTTTAATCATAGGGGTTGGGCCTGGGGCCAACGTCCTGACTTTC.

The gene calls are TRBV19 and TRBJ1-3, with D uncertain. The germline V and J ends were trimmed by 3 bases and 2 bases, with 11 bases remaining between them. The CDR3 contains 15 residues. Germline lookup yields CDR1 LNHDA and CDR2 SQIVND (reference sequence). This chain's CDR3 is CASSMGGGPGNTIYF. In DNA form, the CDR3 reads TGTGCCAGTAGTATGGGAGGAGGGCCTGGAAACACCATATATTTT.

The CDR3 spells CASSGLAGVIDTQYF. The CDR3 region has the DNA TGCGCCAGCAGCGGACTAGCGGGAGTTATAGATACGCAGTATTTT. J is TRBJ2-3 and V is TRBV10-1, with 13 bases that match TRBD2. The V segment lost 6 bases and the J segment 5 bases; nucleotides outside the gene matches: 5. This CDR3 region has 15 residues. Looked up from germline, CDR1 is WNHNN and CDR2 is SYGVQD (reference sequence).

The J gene is TRBJ2-7, the V gene TRBV15, with 9 bases lining up with TRBD1. CDR1 is LNHNV and CDR2 is YYDKDF in the germline V gene (reference sequence). V gave up 3 bases and J gave up 3 bases; unmatched junction bases: 3. The CDR3 consists of 14 residues. The CDR3 DNA sequence: TGTGCCACCAGCAGCGGGGGACAGGGCTACGAGCAGTACTTC. Its protein product is CATSSGGQGYEQYF.

In nucleotides, the CDR3 is TGTGCCAGCAGCAACCCAGAGAGCTCCTACAATGAGCAGTTCTTC. It is translated as CASSNPESSYNEQFF. The chain carries TRBV21-1 and TRBJ2-1. TRBV21-1 is reported as a pseudogene. The CDR3 runs 15 residues.

This clone was detected once. V gene TRBV29-1 combines with J gene TRBJ2-7; 11 bases align to TRBD1. This CDR3 comprises 12 residues. V shed 5 bases, J shed 5 bases, and the junction held 2 bases outside the gene matches. CDR1 is SQVTM, CDR2 ANQGSEA, per germline. In DNA, the CDR3 is TGCAGCGTTTGGACAGGGGGCAACGAGCAGTACTTC. It translates to CSVWTGGNEQYF.

J is TRBJ2-7 and V is TRBV18, with D unresolved. V was pared by 5 bases and J by 5 bases, with 13 bases between. Looked up from germline, CDR1 is KGHSH and CDR2 is LQKENI. This CDR3 is built from 13 residues. Here the CDR3 DNA reads TGTGCCAGCTCATTGGGATCAAAAGACGAGCAGTACTTC. This codes for CASSLGSKDEQYF.

The genes are TRBV19 and TRBJ2-6; the match to TRBD1 covers 9 bases. V dropped 7 bases and J dropped 4; count of bases not matched to a gene: 8. Per the germline V gene, CDR1 is LNHDA and CDR2 is SQIVND (reference sequence). This CDR3 has 16 residues. In nucleotides, the CDR3 is TGTGCCAGTACCCCCGGGACAGGGTCGGGGGCCAACGTCCTGACTTTC. It encodes CASTPGTGSGANVLTF.

This clone has just one count. The V call is TRBV6-5, the J call TRBJ2-7; 7 bases match TRBD2. The CDR3 has 13 residues. The V segment lost 8 bases and the J segment 4 bases; nucleotides outside the gene matches: 8. Germline CDR1 reads MNHEY; CDR2 reads SVGAGI. DNA of the CDR3: TGTGCCAGCGCCGCGGGGCGGGGGTACGAGCAGTACTTC. Translating gives CASAAGRGYEQYF.

The chain employs TRBV7-2 and TRBJ2-2, with unresolved D. The germline V gene has CDR1 SGHTA and CDR2 FQGNSA. The CDR3 length is 15 residues. Trimming took off 1 base at V and 6 bases at J, with 12 bases between the two ends. CDR3 sequence (DNA): TGTGCCAGCAGCTTAGGGGGTTTTTACGCCGGGGAGCTGTTTTTT. Residues: CASSLGGFYAGELFF.

Only one count was recorded for this clone. V usage is TRBV28 and J usage is TRBJ1-5; the D is unclear. Trimming shortened V by 10 bases and J by 2 bases, and 9 bases separated the two germline ends. There are 12 residues in the CDR3. CDR1 and CDR2 from the germline V gene are MDHEN and SYDVKM. The CDR3, as DNA: TGTGCCACAATCGCGGGCAATCAGCCCCAGCATTTT. This encodes CATIAGNQPQHF.

The gene calls are TRBV25-1 and TRBJ2-7; the D gene is possibly TRBD1 (6 bases). Trimming stripped 6 bases from V and 0 bases from J, with 9 bases between. CDR3 length: 13 residues. Germline CDR1 and CDR2: MGHDK and SYGVNS. The CDR3 here is CASSRDNSYEQYF. Written as DNA, the CDR3 is TGTGCCAGCAGCCGGGACAACTCCTACGAGCAGTACTTC.

V and J are TRBV27 and TRBJ2-5, with 14 bases that match TRBD2. From germline, CDR1 is MNHEY and CDR2 SMNVEV (reference sequence). V lost 5 bases, J lost 4 bases, and 12 bases stayed unmatched. CDR3 size: 18 residues. The CDR3 region is CASSPYAGTSGSGETQYF. In DNA, the CDR3 is TGTGCCAGCAGTCCTTATGCCGGGACTAGCGGGAGTGGAGAGACCCAGTACTTC.